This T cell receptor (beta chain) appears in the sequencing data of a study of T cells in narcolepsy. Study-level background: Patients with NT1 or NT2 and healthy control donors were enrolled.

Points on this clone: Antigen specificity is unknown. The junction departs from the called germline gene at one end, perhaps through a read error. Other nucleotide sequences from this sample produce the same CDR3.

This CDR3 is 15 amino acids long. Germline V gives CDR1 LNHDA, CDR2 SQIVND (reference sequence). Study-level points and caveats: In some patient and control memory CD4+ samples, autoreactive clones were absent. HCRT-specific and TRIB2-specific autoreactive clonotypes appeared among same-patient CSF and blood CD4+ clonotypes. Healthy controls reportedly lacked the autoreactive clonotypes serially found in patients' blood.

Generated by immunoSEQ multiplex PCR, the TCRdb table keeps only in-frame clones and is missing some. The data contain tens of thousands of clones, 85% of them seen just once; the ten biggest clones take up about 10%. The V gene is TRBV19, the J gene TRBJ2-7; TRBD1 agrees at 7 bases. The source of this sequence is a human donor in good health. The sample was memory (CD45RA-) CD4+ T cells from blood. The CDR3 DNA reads TGCGCCAGTAGTATTAGGGGACAGCCTTACTACGAGCAGTACTTC. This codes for CASSIRGQPYYEQYF. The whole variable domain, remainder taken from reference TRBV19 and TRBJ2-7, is DGGITQSPKYLFRKEGQNVTLSCEQNLNHDAMYWYRQDPGQGLRLIYYSQIVNDFQKGDIAEGYSVSREKKESFPLTVTSAQKNPTAFYLCASSIRGQPYYEQYFGPGTRLTVT.